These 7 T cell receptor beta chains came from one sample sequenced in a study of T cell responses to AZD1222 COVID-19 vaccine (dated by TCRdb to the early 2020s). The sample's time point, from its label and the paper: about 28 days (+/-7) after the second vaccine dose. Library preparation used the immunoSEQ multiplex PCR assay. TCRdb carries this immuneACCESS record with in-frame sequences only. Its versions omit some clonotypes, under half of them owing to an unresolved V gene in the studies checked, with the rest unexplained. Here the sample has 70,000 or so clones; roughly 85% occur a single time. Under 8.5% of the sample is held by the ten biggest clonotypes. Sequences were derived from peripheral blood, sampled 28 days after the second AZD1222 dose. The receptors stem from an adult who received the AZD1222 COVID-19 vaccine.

DNA for the CDR3: TGTGCCAGCAGTTTATTTCAATCTCAGCCCCAGCATTTT. This sequence encodes CASSLFQSQPQHF. The chain combines TRBV27 with TRBJ1-5; no firm D call. The CDR3 totals 13 residues. Between the trimmed V and J ends, which lost 1 base and 6 bases, there was a span of 7 bases. Germline assignment: CDR1 MNHEY and CDR2 SMNVEV (reference sequence).

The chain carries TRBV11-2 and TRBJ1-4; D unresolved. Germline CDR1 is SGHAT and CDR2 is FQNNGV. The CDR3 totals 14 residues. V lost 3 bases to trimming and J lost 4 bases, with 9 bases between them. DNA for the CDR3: TGTGCCAGCAGCTTGGGAAGGAGTAATGAAAAACTGTTTTTT. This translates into CASSLGRSNEKLFF.

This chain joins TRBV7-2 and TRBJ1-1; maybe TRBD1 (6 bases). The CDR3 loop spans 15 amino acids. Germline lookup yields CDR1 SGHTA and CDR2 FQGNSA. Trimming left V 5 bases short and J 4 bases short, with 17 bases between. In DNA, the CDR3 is TGTGCCAGCAGCAAATTAACAGGGTCGGGCACTGAAGCTTTCTTT. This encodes CASSKLTGSGTEAFF.

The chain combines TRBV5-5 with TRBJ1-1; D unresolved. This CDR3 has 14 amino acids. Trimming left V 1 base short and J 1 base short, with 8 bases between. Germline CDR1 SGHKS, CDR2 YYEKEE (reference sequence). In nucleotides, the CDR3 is TGTGCCAGCAGCTTGTACGAGGGGAACACTGAAGCTTTCTTT. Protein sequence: CASSLYEGNTEAFF.

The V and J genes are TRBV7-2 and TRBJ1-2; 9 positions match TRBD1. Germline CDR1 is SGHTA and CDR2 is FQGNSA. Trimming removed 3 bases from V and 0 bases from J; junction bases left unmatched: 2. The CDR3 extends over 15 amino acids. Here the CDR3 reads CASSLTGGTNYGYTF. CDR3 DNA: TGTGCCAGCAGCTTGACAGGGGGGACTAACTATGGCTACACCTTC.

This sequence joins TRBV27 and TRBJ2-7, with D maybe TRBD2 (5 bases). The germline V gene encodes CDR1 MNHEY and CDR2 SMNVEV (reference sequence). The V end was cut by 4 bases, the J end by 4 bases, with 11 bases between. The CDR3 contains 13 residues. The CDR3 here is CASSSPGWYEQYF. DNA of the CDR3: TGTGCCAGCAGTTCTCCGGGATGGTACGAGCAGTACTTC.

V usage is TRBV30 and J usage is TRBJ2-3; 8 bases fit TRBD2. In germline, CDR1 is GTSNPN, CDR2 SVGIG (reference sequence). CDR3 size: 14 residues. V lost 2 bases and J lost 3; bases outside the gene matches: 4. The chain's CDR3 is CAWSRRGVTDTQYF. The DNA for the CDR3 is TGTGCCTGGAGTAGGCGGGGGGTGACAGATACGCAGTATTTT.